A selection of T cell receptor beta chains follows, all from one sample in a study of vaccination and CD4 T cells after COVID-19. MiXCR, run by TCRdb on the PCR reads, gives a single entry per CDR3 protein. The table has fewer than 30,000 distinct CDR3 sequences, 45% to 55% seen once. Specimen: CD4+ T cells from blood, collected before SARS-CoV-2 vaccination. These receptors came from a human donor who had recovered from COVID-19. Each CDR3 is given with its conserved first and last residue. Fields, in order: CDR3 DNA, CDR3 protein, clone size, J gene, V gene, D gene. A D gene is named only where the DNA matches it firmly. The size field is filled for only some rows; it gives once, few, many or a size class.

TGTGCCAGCGGTGACGGTCGGAGGAAAGAGACCCAGTACTTC CASGDGRRKETQYF . TRBJ2-5 TRBV2 .
TGTGCCAGTAGTAGGGGACAGGGTACTGCTGAAGCTTTCTTT CASSRGQGTAEAFF medium-sized TRBJ1-1 TRBV19 TRBD1
TGTGCCAGCAGCCGGATTAGCGGGACGTCCGGGGAGCTGTTTTTT CASSRISGTSGELFF . TRBJ2-2 TRBV11-2 TRBD2
TGTGCCAGTAGTGCGGGCCTCAATCAGCCCCAGCATTTT CASSAGLNQPQHF few TRBJ1-5 TRBV19 .
TGTGCCAGCAGCGACCGATCTAGCGGGAGCGGGTCCGGGGAGCTGTTTTTT CASSDRSSGSGSGELFF . TRBJ2-2 TRBV9 TRBD2
TGCAGTGCTAGGTTTGGGGGGTTTGGAAACACCATATATTTT CSARFGGFGNTIYF few TRBJ1-3 TRBV20-1 .
TGTGCCAGCAGCTTAGTGTTAGCCAATGAGCAGTTCTTC CASSLVLANEQFF . TRBJ2-1 TRBV7-3 .
TGCAGTGCTAGCCCTCACCGTAGCACAGATACGCAGTATTTT CSASPHRSTDTQYF . TRBJ2-3 TRBV20-1 .
TGCGCCAGCAGCTTACTAGCGGGAGATGAGACCCAGTACTTC CASSLLAGDETQYF . TRBJ2-5 TRBV4-3 TRBD2
TGTGCCATCGAAAGGCTAGCGGGGGCCACCGGGGAGCTGTTTTTT CAIERLAGATGELFF . TRBJ2-2 TRBV28 TRBD2
TGCGCCAGCAGCTCAGGTTCCCGCCGGCCAGGGACACTGTATGAAGCTTTCTTT CASSSGSRRPGTLYEAFF . TRBJ1-1 TRBV4-1 .
TGTGCCAGTAGGACCTCGTCCGGGACGGAGAATTCACCCCTCCACTTT CASRTSSGTENSPLHF . TRBJ1-6 TRBV19 .
TGCGCCAGCAGCCCCAGTTCGGGGATAGGCAATCAGCCCCAGCATTTT CASSPSSGIGNQPQHF . TRBJ1-5 TRBV4-1 .
TGTGCCAGCAGCCAGGGACAGGGATTGACAGATACGCAGTATTTT CASSQGQGLTDTQYF few TRBJ2-3 TRBV7-2 TRBD1
TGTGCCAGCAGCTACCACAGGGGGCGGACTGAAGCTTTCTTT CASSYHRGRTEAFF . TRBJ1-1 TRBV6-5 TRBD1
TGCAGTGCTAATGATCCGGGACAGGGGAGGGCAGATACGCAGTATTTT CSANDPGQGRADTQYF . TRBJ2-3 TRBV20-1 TRBD1
TGTGCCAGCAGTTTCTTGACCGTAGCCTCCTACAATGAGCAGTTCTTC CASSFLTVASYNEQFF . TRBJ2-1 TRBV28 .
TGTGCCAGTAGGACTAGCGGGATCCTCGAGCAGTACTTC CASRTSGILEQYF . TRBJ2-7 TRBV6-1 TRBD2
TGTGCCAGCAGCCTACAGGGTTGGGAGGGTACGCAGTATTTT CASSLQGWEGTQYF . TRBJ2-3 TRBV5-4 .
TGTGCCAGCAGCAAAGCGCGAGGGACTACGGCTAGCGGGACGTTCTACGAGCAGTACTTC CASSKARGTTASGTFYEQYF once TRBJ2-7 TRBV21-1 .
TGTGCCAGCAGGGAGACTAGCGGGAGGGCCCGGGGCGGGGAGCTGTTTTTT CASRETSGRARGGELFF . TRBJ2-2 TRBV28 TRBD2
TGCAGTGCTTTCGGAGTTAGCGAGCAGTACTTC CSAFGVSEQYF . TRBJ2-7 TRBV20-1 .
TGCAGCGTTGAATCGGGACTAGCGGGACCAAGCACAGATACGCAGTATTTT CSVESGLAGPSTDTQYF . TRBJ2-3 TRBV29-1 TRBD2
TGTGCCACTACGGGGGACGGAACGAACACTGAAGCTTTCTTT CATTGDGTNTEAFF few TRBJ1-1 TRBV2 .
TGTGCCAGCAGTGAAAAGGGCGACGGCTTCACTGAAGCTTTCTTT CASSEKGDGFTEAFF few TRBJ1-1 TRBV2 .
TGTGCCAGCAGCTCCGGGACTAGCGGGATCCACGAGCAGTACTTC CASSSGTSGIHEQYF few TRBJ2-7 TRBV7-8 TRBD2
TGTGCCAGCAGTTACGCAGGCCTTAGCAATCAGCCCCAGCATTTT CASSYAGLSNQPQHF . TRBJ1-5 TRBV6-5 .
TGTGCCAGCAGCCAAGCCCTGGCAGGGAGAAGTTACAATGAGCAGTTCTTC CASSQALAGRSYNEQFF . TRBJ2-1 TRBV14 .
TGTGCCAGCAGCATTCGACAGGGAACTAACTATGGCTACACCTTC CASSIRQGTNYGYTF . TRBJ1-2 TRBV7-2 TRBD1
TGTGCCAGCATCCAAGACGGGGGTGGGTATGGCTACACCTTC CASIQDGGGYGYTF . TRBJ1-2 TRBV6-1 .
TGTGCCAGCAGCTCGAACACAGATACGCAGTATTTT CASSSNTDTQYF . TRBJ2-3 TRBV5-4 .
TGTGCCTGGAGTCGACAGAACAATCAGCCCCAGCATTTT CAWSRQNNQPQHF . TRBJ1-5 TRBV30 .
TGTGCCAGCAGCTTCGACAGGGGGGATCAGCCCCAGCATTTT CASSFDRGDQPQHF . TRBJ1-5 TRBV12-3/TRBV12-4 TRBD1